Listed here are 25 T cell receptor beta chains from one sample, sequenced in a study of T cell responses to AZD1222 COVID-19 vaccine. The data were produced by immunoSEQ multiplex PCR, yet TCRdb's version contains in-frame clones alone and is incomplete. Among roughly 99,000 clones listed, about 90% were seen once. This material consisted of peripheral blood, taken on day 0 of AZD1222 vaccination. These receptors came from an adult in good health.

The V and J genes are TRBV5-1 and TRBJ2-7; D possibly uses TRBD1 or TRBD2 (5 bases each). The length of the CDR3 is 16 residues. Germline-derived CDR1 and CDR2 are SGHRS and YFSETQ. V was pared by 0 bases and J by 0 bases, with 13 bases between. The CDR3 loop is CASSLGPGLSSYEQYF. The CDR3 bases are TGCGCCAGCAGCTTGGGTCCGGGGCTGAGCTCCTACGAGCAGTACTTC. Full variable domain (outside the CDR3, taken from reference TRBV5-1 and TRBJ2-7): KAGVTQTPRYLIKTRGQQVTLSCSPISGHRSVSWYQQTPGQGLQFLFEYFSETQRNKGNFPGRFSGRQFSNSRSEMNVSTLELGDSALYLCASSLGPGLSSYEQYFGPGTRLTVT.

The chain recombines TRBV28 with TRBJ1-4; D gene ambiguous. CDR1 and CDR2 (germline): MDHEN, SYDVKM. Trimming took off 6 bases at V and 1 base at J, with 15 bases between the two ends. CDR3 length: 16 amino acids. CDR3: CASRIDPAVTNEKLFF. For the CDR3, the DNA is TGTGCCAGCAGGATTGACCCCGCGGTAACTAATGAAAAACTGTTTTTT.

This chain joins TRBV14 and TRBJ1-1; D is unresolved. Trimming stripped 4 bases from V and 5 bases from J, with 11 bases between. The CDR3 length is 13 residues. The V gene's germline CDR1 is SGHDN and CDR2 FVKESK. The CDR3 DNA is TGTGCCAGCAGCCTCGGACTAGGGACTGAAGCTTTCTTT. Its translation is CASSLGLGTEAFF. The whole variable domain, remainder taken from reference TRBV14 and TRBJ1-1, is EAGVTQFPSHSVIEKGQTVTLRCDPISGHDNLYWYRRVMGKEIKFLLHFVKESKQDESGMPNNRFLAERTGGTYSTLKVQPAELEDSGVYFCASSLGLGTEAFFGQGTRLTVV.

J is TRBJ1-5 and V is TRBV12-5; no reliable D call. The ends were cut back, 1 base at V and 4 bases at J, with 5 bases in the middle. The V gene's germline CDR1 is LGHNT and CDR2 FRNRAP. This CDR3 spans 13 amino acids. DNA for the CDR3: TGTGCTAGTGGTTTGGACATGAATCAGCCCCAGCATTTT. Its translation is CASGLDMNQPQHF.

The chain carries TRBV27 and TRBJ2-7, with 8 bases lining up with TRBD1. Germline CDR1 and CDR2: MNHEY and SMNVEV (reference sequence). This CDR3 contains 15 residues. V shed 3 bases, J shed 7 bases, and the junction held 11 bases outside the gene matches. The CDR3 spells CASSLGWDRLDEQYF. The CDR3 DNA follows: TGTGCCAGCAGTTTGGGGTGGGACAGGCTGGATGAGCAGTACTTC.

The chain carries TRBV7-8 and TRBJ1-1; the match to TRBD1 covers 7 bases. Germline assignment: CDR1 SGHVS and CDR2 FQNEAQ. J was trimmed by 4 bases and V by 0 bases; bases with no gene match: 5. This CDR3 contains 15 residues. The CDR3 region has the DNA TGTGCCAGCAGCTTAGCCATCGGGACAGTCACTGAAGCTTTCTTT. The encoded protein is CASSLAIGTVTEAFF.

CDR3 region: CASSLGGGYEQYF. The CDR3 coding sequence is TGTGCCAGCAGCTTAGGAGGCGGGTACGAGCAGTACTTC. The genes are TRBV7-2 and TRBJ2-7; the D gene is possibly TRBD2 (5 bases). This CDR3 is built from 13 residues. CDR1 SGHTA and CDR2 FQGNSA come from the germline V gene. Trimming pared 1 base from V and 4 bases from J, leaving 8 bases between.

The chain joins TRBV9 to TRBJ2-3; D call uncertain. Germline lookup yields CDR1 SGDLS and CDR2 YYNGEE. The CDR3 is 11 amino acids. With 4 bases removed from V and 6 bases from J, the gap between germline ends came to 6 bases. The CDR3 DNA reads TGTGCCAGCAGCTACGGGGATACGCAGTATTTT. It translates to CASSYGDTQYF.

The rearrangement links TRBV30 to TRBJ1-5; perhaps TRBD1 as D (5 bases). The V gene's germline CDR1 is GTSNPN and CDR2 SVGIG (reference sequence). V dropped 2 bases and J dropped 4 bases, with 9 bases sitting between them. The CDR3 has 13 amino acids. CDR3 in amino acids: CAWSQGKNQPQHF. DNA for the CDR3: TGTGCCTGGAGTCAGGGTAAGAATCAGCCCCAGCATTTT.

This sequence joins TRBV28 and TRBJ1-5, with 9 positions matching TRBD1. CDR3 size: 15 residues. Trimming removed 6 bases from V and 4 bases from J; junction bases left unmatched: 7. CDR1 is MDHEN and CDR2 is SYDVKM in the germline V gene. CDR3 sequence: CASRLTGGGNQPQHF. Written as DNA, the CDR3 is TGTGCCAGCAGACTAACAGGGGGCGGGAATCAGCCCCAGCATTTT.

The CDR3 reads CASSLTGWDTGELFF. The CDR3 region has the DNA TGTGCCAGCAGCTTGACAGGGTGGGACACCGGGGAGCTGTTTTTT. The gene calls are TRBV5-6 and TRBJ2-2; the D gene is possibly TRBD1 (6 bases). V was trimmed by 1 base and J by 3 bases, leaving 10 bases between them. Germline CDR1 reads SGHDT; CDR2 reads YYEEEE. There are 15 residues in the CDR3.

This clone was seen just once. The chain couples TRBV7-2 to TRBJ2-2; D is uncertain. Between the trimmed V and J ends, which lost 5 bases and 1 base, there was a span of 11 bases. Germline V gene sequence: CDR1 SGHTA, CDR2 FQGNSA. The CDR3 contains 15 residues. CDR3 sequence (DNA): TGTGCCAGCAGCGGCCCCGGTAGGAACACCGGGGAGCTGTTTTTT. Translation gives CASSGPGRNTGELFF.

This clone occurred a few times. CDR3 loop: CASSNNYNEQFF. The CDR3 nucleotides read TGTGCCAGCAGCAACAACTACAATGAGCAGTTCTTC. The chain combines TRBV27 with TRBJ2-1; D gene unclear. Trimming shortened V by 6 bases and J by 3 bases, and 6 bases separated the two germline ends. Germline V gene lookup returns CDR1 MNHEY and CDR2 SMNVEV (reference sequence). The length of the CDR3 is 12 residues.

This clone came up once. The chain joins TRBV6-1 to TRBJ1-5, with D maybe TRBD1 (5 bases). The germline V gene encodes CDR1 MNHNS and CDR2 SASEGT. The CDR3 is 15 amino acids. V was clipped by 2 bases and J by 3 bases, with 11 bases between them. The CDR3 is CASSEIPRANQPQHF. In DNA form, the CDR3 reads TGTGCCAGCAGTGAAATCCCCAGGGCCAATCAGCCCCAGCATTTT.

The chain employs TRBV6-5 and TRBJ1-3; D is unclear. The CDR3 loop spans 11 amino acids. Germline V lookup: CDR1 MNHEY, CDR2 SVGAGI. Trimming pared 4 bases from V and 6 bases from J, leaving 4 bases between. The CDR3: CASSFKNTIYF. The CDR3 nucleotides read TGTGCCAGCAGTTTCAAAAACACCATATATTTT.

CDR3 nucleotides: TGTGCCAGCAGCTTGGTTTCGCTAAACACCATATATTTT. Protein product: CASSLVSLNTIYF. V usage is TRBV5-6 and J usage is TRBJ1-3; D unclear. This CDR3 region has 13 residues. Between the trimmed V and J ends, which lost 0 bases and 6 bases, there was a span of 7 bases. Per the germline V gene, CDR1 is SGHDT and CDR2 is YYEEEE.

The rearrangement uses TRBV5-7 and TRBJ1-3; D perhaps matches TRBD1 (6 bases). TRBV5-7 is assigned to the ORF class and has an uncertain function. CDR3 length equals 17 residues. Trimming took 4 bases from V and 4 from J, leaving 21 bases between them. In DNA, the CDR3 is TGTGCCAGCAGCCCCCGTTTTGCGGGGGCAGCAGGAAACACCATATATTTT. Translating gives CASSPRFAGAAGNTIYF.

This chain connects TRBV6-5 to TRBJ2-5, with a tentative D call TRBD1 (5 bases). CDR1 and CDR2 from the germline V gene are MNHEY and SVGAGI. This CDR3 spans 15 amino acids. The V and J ends lost 0 bases and 3 bases respectively, with 11 bases between them. Here the CDR3 DNA reads TGTGCCAGCAGTTACTCCCCTGGGGCAGAAGAGACCCAGTACTTC. Amino acids: CASSYSPGAEETQYF.

The V gene is TRBV30, the J gene TRBJ2-3; 10 bases agree with TRBD2. CDR3 length equals 15 residues. Germline V gene lookup returns CDR1 GTSNPN and CDR2 SVGIG (reference sequence). The CDR3 nucleotides read TGTGCTCGGAGTCCCCTAGCGGGGGTGTCAGATACGCAGTATTTT. Translation gives CARSPLAGVSDTQYF.

This chain uses TRBV7-2 with TRBJ1-4; 7 nucleotides line up with TRBD1. The CDR3 spans 16 residues. Per germline, CDR1 SGHTA and CDR2 FQGNSA. The V and J ends lost 4 bases and 4 bases, in that order; junction bases with no gene match: 9. The CDR3 reads CASSYTSTGNNEKLFF. Here the CDR3 DNA reads TGTGCCAGCAGCTATACATCGACAGGGAATAATGAAAAACTGTTTTTT.

The V gene is TRBV4-3, the J gene TRBJ1-6, with D hard to call. From germline, CDR1 is LGHNA and CDR2 YSLEER. V was pared by 0 bases and J by 7 bases, with 13 bases between. CDR3 length: 16 residues. The CDR3 region has the DNA TGCGCCAGCAGCCAAGATCTGGGCAGTGGCAATTCACCCCTCCACTTT. Protein: CASSQDLGSGNSPLHF.

The V and J genes are TRBV10-3 and TRBJ1-1; no clear D gene. Trimming removed 11 bases from V and 1 base from J, with 14 bases in between. CDR1 is ENHRY and CDR2 is SYGVKD in the germline V gene. The CDR3 sequence is 13 residues long. CDR3 loop: CAGKVDANTEAFF. The CDR3 bases are TGTGCCGGGAAGGTTGACGCGAACACTGAAGCTTTCTTT.

This chain links TRBV5-4 with TRBJ1-1; a weak D match, TRBD1 (6 bases). V was shortened by 0 bases and J by 0 bases, with 18 bases between the two germline ends. The CDR3 is made up of 18 amino acids. CDR1 is SGHNT and CDR2 is YYREEE in the germline V gene (reference sequence). CDR3 residues: CASSLAKARTVMNTEAFF. CDR3 nucleotides: TGTGCCAGCAGCTTGGCCAAGGCTAGGACAGTCATGAACACTGAAGCTTTCTTT.

The chain links TRBV3-1 (or the pseudogene TRBV3-2) to TRBJ2-5; D gene unclear. The CDR3 is 12 residues long. Germline-derived CDR1 and CDR2 are LGHDT and YNNKEL (reference sequence). Trimming pared 0 bases from V and 7 bases from J, leaving 6 bases between. CDR3 nucleotides: TGTGCCAGCAGCCAAGAGAGTAGGACCCAGTACTTC. Translated: CASSQESRTQYF.

The rearrangement links TRBV5-6 to TRBJ2-7; TRBD1 agrees at 11 bases. Germline CDR1 reads SGHDT; CDR2 reads YYEEEE. The CDR3 loop spans 15 amino acids. V was pared by 4 bases and J by 4 bases, with 7 bases of the junction left unmatched. The CDR3 region is CASSGRDRGGYEQYF. In nucleotides, the CDR3 is TGTGCCAGCAGCGGAAGGGACAGGGGGGGTTACGAGCAGTACTTC.